This T cell receptor (beta chain) was observed in a study of T cell clones after liver transplantation. Study-level background: Pre-transplant mixed lymphocyte reactions yielded third-party-reactive TCRbeta sequences as comparators for graft-donor-reactive sequences. Subjects received no induction therapy and standard immunosuppression until randomization at 12-24 months post-transplant.

Libraries were prepared by immunoSEQ multiplex PCR; TCRdb keeps only in-frame clonotypes and omits some of them. Of roughly 97,000 clones in the sample, approximately 78% were seen once. Thawed unstimulated PBMCs were FACS-sorted by CD3, CD4 and CD8 into two populations. Trimming stripped 1 base from V and 3 bases from J, with 9 bases between. The CDR3 spans 14 residues. Germline CDR1 reads MGHRA; CDR2 reads YSYEKL. Sequences were derived from CD4+ T cells from blood, sampled before liver transplant. The rearrangement links TRBV4-1 to TRBJ1-2; D is unresolved. This clonotype was sampled from a human donor who received a liver transplant. The CDR3 nucleotides are TGCGCCAGCAGCCAAGTCGTGCCTTACTATGGCTACACCTTC. Translated: CASSQVVPYYGYTF.